This T cell receptor beta chain stems from a study of blood T cell repertoires in COVID-19. Study as a whole: Each recovered donor of Cohort 3 presented with two negative PCRs, clearance, or symptom resolution. Whether acute or convalescent, the COVID-19 samples came from the United States, Italy and Spain.

Trimming removed 4 bases from V and 0 bases from J, with 12 bases in between. The CDR3 has 16 amino acids. Germline CDR1 and CDR2: LGHNA and YNFKEQ. The method was immunoSEQ multiplex PCR; TCRdb's version includes in-frame clones alone and lacks a portion of them. The repertoire includes about 400,000 clones, around 87% of them detected once, and roughly 1.9% sits in the top ten. What was sequenced was PBMCs or T cells enriched from blood (not recorded which). V and J are TRBV4-2 and TRBJ2-2, with D tentatively TRBD2 (5 bases). This sequence was found in a man between 40 and 49 years old in a cohort exposed to, infected with or recovered from COVID-19 (not recorded which). The CDR3 coding sequence is TGTGCCAGCAGCCCAAAAGCGGTAACGAACACCGGGGAGCTGTTTTTT. This sequence encodes CASSPKAVTNTGELFF.